This TCR beta chain originates from a study of T-cell reconstitution after alpha-beta-depleted transplantation in children. Findings of the study overall: Roughly two months post-transplant, alpha-beta T cells reportedly originated from several hundred graft clones that had expanded.

The authors prepared the TCRbeta library with unique molecular identifiers. MiXCR was run by TCRdb on the PCR reads, yielding one entry per CDR3 protein. The table records approximately 82,000 distinct CDR3 sequences, about 16% of them present only once. Remarks on this clonotype: Its antigen remains unknown.

The receptor comes from a male patient aged 2-10 years who had a stem cell transplant for acute lymphoblastic leukemia, so the T cells may come from the graft donor. The sample in question was PBMCs, mostly from graft donor cells, obtained 180 days after TCRalphabeta/CD19-depleted stem cell transplant.

The CDR3 sequence is CSAREIWPSSGNTIYF. Written as DNA, the CDR3 is TGCAGTGCTAGAGAAATTTGGCCGAGCTCTGGAAACACCATATATTTT. The chain links TRBV20-1 to TRBJ1-3, with D hard to call. CDR1 is DFQATT, CDR2 SNEGSKA, per germline (reference sequence). The V gene lost 0 bases and the J gene lost 0 bases, with 12 bases spanning the gap. The CDR3 length is 16 residues.